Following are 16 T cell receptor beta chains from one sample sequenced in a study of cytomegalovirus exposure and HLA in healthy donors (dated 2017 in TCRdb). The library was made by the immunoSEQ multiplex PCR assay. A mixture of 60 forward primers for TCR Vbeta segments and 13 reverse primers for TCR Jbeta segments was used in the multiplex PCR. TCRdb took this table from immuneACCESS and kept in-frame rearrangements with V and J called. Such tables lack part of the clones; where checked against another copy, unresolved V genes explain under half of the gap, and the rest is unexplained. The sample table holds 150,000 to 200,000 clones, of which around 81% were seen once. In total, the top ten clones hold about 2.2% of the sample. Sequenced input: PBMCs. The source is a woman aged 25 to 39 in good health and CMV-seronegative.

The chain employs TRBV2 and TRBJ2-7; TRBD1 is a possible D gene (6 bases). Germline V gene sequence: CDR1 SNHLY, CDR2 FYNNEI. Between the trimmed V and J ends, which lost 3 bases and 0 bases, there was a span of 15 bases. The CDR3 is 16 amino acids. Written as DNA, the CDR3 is TGTGCCAGCAGTGATAGGACAGCGTGGAGCTCCTACGAGCAGTACTTC. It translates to CASSDRTAWSSYEQYF.

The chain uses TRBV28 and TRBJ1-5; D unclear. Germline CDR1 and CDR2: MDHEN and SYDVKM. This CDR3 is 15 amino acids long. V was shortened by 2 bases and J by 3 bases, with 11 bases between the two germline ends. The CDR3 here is CASSLGGRSNQPQHF. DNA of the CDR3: TGTGCCAGCAGTTTAGGCGGGCGGTCCAATCAGCCCCAGCATTTT.

The CDR3 reads CASSVAGGIGELFF. The CDR3, as DNA: TGTGCCAGCAGCGTAGCGGGGGGGATCGGGGAGCTGTTTTTT. This chain joins TRBV6-1 and TRBJ2-2, with 11 bases identical to TRBD2. Unmatched junction bases numbered 4, after V lost 6 bases and J lost 7 bases. The CDR3 loop spans 14 amino acids. The germline gives CDR1 MNHNS, CDR2 SASEGT.

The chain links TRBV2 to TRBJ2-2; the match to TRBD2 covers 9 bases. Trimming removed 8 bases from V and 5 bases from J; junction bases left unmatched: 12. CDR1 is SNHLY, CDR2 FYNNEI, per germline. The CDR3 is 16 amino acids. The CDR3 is CASSPLAGKGTGELFF. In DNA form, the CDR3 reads TGTGCCAGCTCCCCCCTAGCGGGGAAGGGGACCGGGGAGCTGTTTTTT.

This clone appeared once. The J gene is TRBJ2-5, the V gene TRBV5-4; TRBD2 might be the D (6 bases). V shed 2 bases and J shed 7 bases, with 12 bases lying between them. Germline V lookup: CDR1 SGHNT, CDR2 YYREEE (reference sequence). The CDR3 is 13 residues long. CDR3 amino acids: CASSFRERGTQYF. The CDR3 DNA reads TGTGCCAGCAGCTTTCGGGAGCGAGGGACCCAGTACTTC.

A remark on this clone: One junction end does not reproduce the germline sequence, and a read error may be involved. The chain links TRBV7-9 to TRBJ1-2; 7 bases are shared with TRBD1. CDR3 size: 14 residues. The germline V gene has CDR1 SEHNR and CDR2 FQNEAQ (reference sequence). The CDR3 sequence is CSSSPGTEGYGYTF. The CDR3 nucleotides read TGTTCCAGCAGCCCCGGGACAGAGGGGTATGGCTACACCTTC.

In DNA form, the CDR3 reads TGTGCCAGCAGCTTATCTGCTCTATCCTACGAGCAGTACTTC. Protein sequence: CASSLSALSYEQYF. The chain couples TRBV7-2 to TRBJ2-7; D is unresolved. CDR1 SGHTA and CDR2 FQGNSA come from the germline V gene. Trimming took 2 bases from V and 1 from J, leaving 9 bases between them. The CDR3 extends over 14 amino acids. Variable domain in full (rest from reference TRBV7-2 and TRBJ2-7): GAGVSQSPSNKVTEKGKDVELRCDPISGHTALYWYRQSLGQGLEFLIYFQGNSAPDKSGLPSDRFSAERTGGSVSTLTIQRTQQEDSAVYLCASSLSALSYEQYFGPGTRLTVT.

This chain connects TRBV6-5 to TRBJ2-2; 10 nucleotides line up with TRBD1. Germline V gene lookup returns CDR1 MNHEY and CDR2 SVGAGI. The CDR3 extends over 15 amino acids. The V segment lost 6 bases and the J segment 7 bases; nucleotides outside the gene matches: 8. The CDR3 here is CASSPTGGTNGELFF. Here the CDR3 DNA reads TGTGCCAGCAGCCCGACAGGGGGCACGAACGGGGAGCTGTTTTTT.

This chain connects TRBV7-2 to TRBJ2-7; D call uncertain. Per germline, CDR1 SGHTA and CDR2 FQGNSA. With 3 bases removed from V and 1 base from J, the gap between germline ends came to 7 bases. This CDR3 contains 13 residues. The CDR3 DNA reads TGTGCCAGCAGCTTTGCGTTATCCTACGAGCAGTACTTC. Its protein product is CASSFALSYEQYF.

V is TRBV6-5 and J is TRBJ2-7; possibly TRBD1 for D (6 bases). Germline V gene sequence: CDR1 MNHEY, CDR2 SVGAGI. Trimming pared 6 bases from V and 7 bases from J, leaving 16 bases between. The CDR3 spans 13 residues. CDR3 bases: TGTGCCAGCAGCCGGGACACCGTTAGAGAGCAGTACTTC. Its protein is CASSRDTVREQYF.

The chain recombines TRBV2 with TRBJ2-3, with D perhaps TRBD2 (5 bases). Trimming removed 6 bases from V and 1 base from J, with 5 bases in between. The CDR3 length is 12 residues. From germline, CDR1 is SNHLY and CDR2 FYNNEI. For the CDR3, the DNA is TGTGCCAGCAGGCGGGGCACAGATACGCAGTATTTT. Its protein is CASRRGTDTQYF.

The CDR3 spells CASSVGTGPLSNQPQHF. The CDR3 region has the DNA TGTGCCAGCAGTGTTGGGACAGGGCCTCTTAGCAATCAGCCCCAGCATTTT. The V call is TRBV2, the J call TRBJ1-5; TRBD1 matches at 9 bases. Germline V gene data show CDR1 as SNHLY and CDR2 as FYNNEI. The CDR3 loop spans 17 amino acids. With V trimmed by 4 bases and J by 0 bases, 7 bases remained unmatched.

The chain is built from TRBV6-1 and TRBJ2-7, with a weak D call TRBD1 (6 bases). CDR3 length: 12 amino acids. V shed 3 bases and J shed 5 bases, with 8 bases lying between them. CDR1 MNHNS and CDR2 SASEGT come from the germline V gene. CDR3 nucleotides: TGTGCCAGCAGTGAGGACAGAAACGAGCAGTACTTC. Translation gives CASSEDRNEQYF.

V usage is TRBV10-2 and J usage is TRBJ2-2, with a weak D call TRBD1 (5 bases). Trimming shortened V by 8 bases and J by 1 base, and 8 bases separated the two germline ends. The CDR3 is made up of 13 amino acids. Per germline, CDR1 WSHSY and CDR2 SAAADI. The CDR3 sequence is CASCGQNTGELFF. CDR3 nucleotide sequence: TGCGCCAGCTGCGGACAGAACACCGGGGAGCTGTTTTTT.

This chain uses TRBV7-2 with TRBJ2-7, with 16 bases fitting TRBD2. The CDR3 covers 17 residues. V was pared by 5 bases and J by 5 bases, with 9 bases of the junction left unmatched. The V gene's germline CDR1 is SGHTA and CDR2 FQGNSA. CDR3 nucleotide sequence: TGTGCCAGCAGCCTAGGGACTAGCGGGGGGGCCTGGGACGAGCAGTACTTC. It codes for CASSLGTSGGAWDEQYF.

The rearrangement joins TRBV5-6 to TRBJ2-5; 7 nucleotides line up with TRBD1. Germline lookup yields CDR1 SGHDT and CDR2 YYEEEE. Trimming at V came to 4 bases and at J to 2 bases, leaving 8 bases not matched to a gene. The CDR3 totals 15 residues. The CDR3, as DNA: TGTGCCAGCAGCCGTCCGGGACAGTTGCAAGAGACCCAGTACTTC. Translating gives CASSRPGQLQETQYF.